What follows are 21 T cell receptor beta chains derived from one specimen sequenced in a study of cytomegalovirus exposure and HLA in healthy donors. PCR used 60 Vbeta primers and 13 Jbeta primers. Repertoires were generated with immunoSEQ multiplex PCR, while TCRdb's copy carries only in-frame clones and drops some. The sample has around 100,000 clones, approximately 80% seen once. The sequenced sample consisted of PBMCs. The receptors originated from a woman between 40 and 50 years old in good health and CMV-seronegative.

This sequence joins TRBV2 and TRBJ1-2; tentative D call: TRBD1 (5 bases). This CDR3 has 14 amino acids. V was trimmed by 2 bases and J by 7 bases, leaving 14 bases between them. The germline CDR1 and CDR2 sequences are SNHLY and FYNNEI. The CDR3 DNA is TGTGCCAGCAGTGAAAGTACATGGGGGGGTGGCTACACCTTC. This encodes CASSESTWGGGYTF.

The chain joins TRBV11-3 to TRBJ2-1; possibly TRBD1 for D (6 bases). There are 16 residues in the CDR3. The germline V gene has CDR1 SGHNT and CDR2 YENEEA. Trimming took 5 bases from V and 2 from J, leaving 16 bases between them. CDR3 amino acids: CASSLKTGSPYNEQFF. CDR3 DNA sequence: TGTGCCAGCAGCCTAAAGACAGGTTCCCCCTACAATGAGCAGTTCTTC.

The J gene is TRBJ2-3, the V gene TRBV7-3, with 8 bases aligning to TRBD1. There are 16 residues in the CDR3. CDR1 and CDR2 from the germline V gene are SGHTA and FQGTGA. V shed 2 bases, J shed 5 bases, and the junction held 9 bases outside the gene matches. CDR3 loop: CASSLFTGGAVDTQYF. The CDR3, as DNA: TGTGCCAGCAGCTTATTTACAGGGGGAGCCGTAGATACGCAGTATTTT. Filled out from reference TRBV7-3 and TRBJ2-3, the complete variable domain reads GAGVSQTPSNKVTEKGKYVELRCDPISGHTALYWYRQSLGQGPEFLIYFQGTGAADDSGLPNDRFFAVRPEGSVSTLKIQRTERGDSAVYLCASSLFTGGAVDTQYFGPGTRLTVL.

The chain joins TRBV4-1 to TRBJ2-7, with a weak D call TRBD2 (6 bases). In germline, CDR1 is MGHRA, CDR2 YSYEKL. The V gene lost 1 base and the J gene lost 2 bases, with 18 bases spanning the gap. The CDR3 covers 17 residues. The chain's CDR3 is CASSQVRAGTATYEQYF. CDR3 DNA: TGCGCCAGCAGCCAAGTCCGCGCGGGGACCGCAACCTACGAGCAGTACTTC.

J is TRBJ2-1 and V is TRBV18; 11 nucleotides match TRBD2. The CDR3 is 16 residues long. The J segment lost 8 bases and the V segment lost 1 base, leaving 7 bases of the junction unmatched. Germline loops: CDR1 KGHSH, CDR2 LQKENI. This chain's CDR3 is CASSPQTSGSRDEQFF. In nucleotides, the CDR3 is TGTGCCAGCTCACCACAAACTAGCGGGAGTCGGGATGAGCAGTTCTTC.

The genes are TRBV19 and TRBJ1-4; 9 nucleotides align to TRBD1. This CDR3 is 15 amino acids long. The ends lost 5 bases at V and 11 bases at J; junction bases unmatched: 12. Per germline, CDR1 LNHDA and CDR2 SQIVND (reference sequence). CDR3 residues: CASSLGQGPLRKLFF. CDR3 in DNA: TGTGCCAGTAGTCTAGGACAGGGGCCATTAAGGAAACTGTTTTTT.

The table lists this clone with a few counts. The rearrangement uses TRBV28 and TRBJ1-5; D is unclear. V was clipped by 1 base and J by 4 bases, with 8 bases between them. The CDR3 covers 14 residues. CDR1 and CDR2 from the germline V gene are MDHEN and SYDVKM. The CDR3 DNA reads as TGTGCCAGCAGTTTATTTTCTGCGAATCAGCCCCAGCATTTT. As protein: CASSLFSANQPQHF.

The rearrangement joins TRBV19 to TRBJ2-3; D is unresolved. This CDR3 contains 12 residues. The germline gives CDR1 LNHDA, CDR2 SQIVND (reference sequence). Trimming stripped 6 bases from V and 4 bases from J, with 8 bases between. Here the CDR3 DNA reads TGTGCCAGTAGCCAAAATGCAGATACGCAGTATTTT. It yields the protein CASSQNADTQYF.

This chain joins TRBV15 and TRBJ2-1, with D unclear. The CDR3 totals 13 residues. Trimming left V 4 bases short and J 0 bases short, with 4 bases between. The germline V gene encodes CDR1 LNHNV and CDR2 YYDKDF (reference sequence). The CDR3 region is CATSNGSYNEQFF. The DNA for the CDR3 is TGTGCCACCAGCAACGGCTCCTACAATGAGCAGTTCTTC.

The chain uses TRBV28 and TRBJ2-2; D call uncertain. Trimming removed 5 bases at V and 7 bases at J, with 5 bases between. This CDR3 is 11 amino acids long. CDR1 is MDHEN and CDR2 is SYDVKM in the germline V gene. CDR3 DNA: TGTGCCAGCAGTCCCGGCGGGGAGCTGTTTTTT. Protein sequence: CASSPGGELFF.

This chain links TRBV7-9 with TRBJ2-3, with 7 bases identical to TRBD2. This CDR3 region has 18 residues. Germline CDR1 reads SEHNR; CDR2 reads FQNEAQ (reference sequence). Germline trimming cut 5 bases from V and 2 bases from J; bases unmatched to any gene: 16. The CDR3 sequence is CASSPKAGWSGITDTQYF. CDR3 nucleotide sequence: TGTGCCAGCAGCCCAAAAGCCGGGTGGAGCGGGATCACAGATACGCAGTATTTT.

This clone is a singleton in its sample. The J gene is TRBJ1-3, the V gene TRBV19; TRBD1 matches 7 bases. Per the germline V gene, CDR1 is LNHDA and CDR2 is SQIVND (reference sequence). There are 15 residues in the CDR3. Unmatched junction bases numbered 2, after V lost 3 bases and J lost 0 bases. CDR3 region: CASSMNRGSGNTIYF. The CDR3 coding sequence is TGTGCCAGTAGTATGAACAGGGGCTCTGGAAACACCATATATTTT.

The rearrangement joins TRBV2 to TRBJ1-2; 7 nucleotides align to TRBD1. CDR1 and CDR2 from the germline V gene are SNHLY and FYNNEI. CDR3 length: 12 residues. V was pared by 8 bases and J by 7 bases, with 7 bases of the junction left unmatched. The CDR3 nucleotides are TGTGCCAGCCTGGGCCAGGGGGGTGGCTACACCTTC. Its protein product is CASLGQGGGYTF.

The chain is built from TRBV4-1 and TRBJ2-3; 7 bases are shared with TRBD2. This CDR3 has 16 amino acids. Looked up from germline, CDR1 is MGHRA and CDR2 is YSYEKL. The trim removed 3 bases at V and 5 bases at J, leaving 11 bases unmatched. CDR3 nucleotides: TGCGCCAGCAGCCAGGGCTGGGGAGGGAGTGGAGATACGCAGTATTTT. This encodes CASSQGWGGSGDTQYF.

The genes are TRBV6-4 and TRBJ1-5, with no clear D. Germline CDR1 MRHNA, CDR2 SNTAGT. The CDR3 runs to 14 residues. Trimming left V 6 bases short and J 2 bases short, with 11 bases between. The CDR3 nucleotides are TGTGCCAGCAGCCCGGGAGTTGGCAATCAGCCCCAGCATTTT. Its translation: CASSPGVGNQPQHF.

The chain is built from TRBV11-2 and TRBJ1-1, with 7 bases matching TRBD1. V lost 4 bases, J lost 9 bases, and 14 bases stayed unmatched. The CDR3 extends over 15 amino acids. CDR1 is SGHAT and CDR2 is FQNNGV in the germline V gene. CDR3 region: CASSSVRDRAIKAFF. CDR3 in DNA: TGTGCCAGCAGCTCCGTCCGGGACAGAGCAATTAAAGCTTTCTTT.

Worth noting for this clone: The junction departs from germline at one end; a sequencing error may be responsible. This chain connects TRBV6-5 to TRBJ2-1; perhaps D is TRBD1 or TRBD2 (5 bases each). Germline V gene data show CDR1 as MNHEY and CDR2 as SVGAGI. The CDR3 loop spans 15 amino acids. CDR3 amino acids: CATSYGAELYNEQFF. The CDR3 nucleotides are TGTGCCACCAGTTACGGGGCTGAACTATACAATGAGCAGTTCTTC.

V usage is TRBV18 and J usage is TRBJ2-1; TRBD2 matches 7 bases. CDR3 length equals 14 residues. The germline V gene has CDR1 KGHSH and CDR2 LQKENI. V trimming: 1 base; J trimming: 10 bases; junction bases outside the gene matches: 7. Written as DNA, the CDR3 is TGTGCCAGCTCACCACTTGGCGGGAGAGGCGAGCAGTTCTTC. As protein: CASSPLGGRGEQFF.

The rearrangement joins TRBV4-3 to TRBJ2-1, with 13 bases matching TRBD2. The CDR3 totals 15 residues. Trimming removed 5 bases from V and 10 bases from J; junction bases left unmatched: 8. The germline CDR1 and CDR2 sequences are LGHNA and YSLEER. CDR3 sequence: CASSWTSGRLGEQFF. The CDR3 DNA reads TGCGCCAGCAGCTGGACTAGCGGGAGATTAGGGGAGCAGTTCTTC.

V and J are TRBV28 and TRBJ2-7; maybe TRBD1 (5 bases). The CDR3 loop spans 15 amino acids. The V gene's germline CDR1 is MDHEN and CDR2 SYDVKM. Trimming left V 6 bases short and J 6 bases short, with 21 bases between. CDR3 sequence: CASSPEGVITFEQYF. CDR3 sequence (DNA): TGTGCCAGCAGCCCCGAAGGGGTAATTACGTTCGAGCAGTACTTC.

As regards this clone: At one end the junction does not follow the germline gene, possibly because of a read error. This sequence joins TRBV7-9 and TRBJ2-1; 16 positions agree with TRBD2. The CDR3 contains 18 residues. Germline loops: CDR1 SEHNR, CDR2 FQNEAQ (reference sequence). The CDR3 is CSSSLHGTSGRAWNEQFF. CDR3 sequence (DNA): TGTTCCAGCAGCTTACATGGGACTAGCGGGAGGGCCTGGAATGAGCAGTTCTTC.